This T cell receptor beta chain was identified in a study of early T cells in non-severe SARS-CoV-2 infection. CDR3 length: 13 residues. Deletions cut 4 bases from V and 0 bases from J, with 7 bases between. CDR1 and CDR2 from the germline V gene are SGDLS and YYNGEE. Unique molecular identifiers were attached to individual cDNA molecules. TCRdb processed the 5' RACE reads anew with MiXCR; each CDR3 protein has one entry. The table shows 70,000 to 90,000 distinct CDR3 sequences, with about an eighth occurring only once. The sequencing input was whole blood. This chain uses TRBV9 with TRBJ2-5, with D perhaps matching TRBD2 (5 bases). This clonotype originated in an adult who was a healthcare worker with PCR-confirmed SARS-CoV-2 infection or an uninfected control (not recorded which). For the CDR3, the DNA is TGTGCCAGCAGCTCGGACTACCAAGAGACCCAGTACTTC. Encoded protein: CASSSDYQETQYF.